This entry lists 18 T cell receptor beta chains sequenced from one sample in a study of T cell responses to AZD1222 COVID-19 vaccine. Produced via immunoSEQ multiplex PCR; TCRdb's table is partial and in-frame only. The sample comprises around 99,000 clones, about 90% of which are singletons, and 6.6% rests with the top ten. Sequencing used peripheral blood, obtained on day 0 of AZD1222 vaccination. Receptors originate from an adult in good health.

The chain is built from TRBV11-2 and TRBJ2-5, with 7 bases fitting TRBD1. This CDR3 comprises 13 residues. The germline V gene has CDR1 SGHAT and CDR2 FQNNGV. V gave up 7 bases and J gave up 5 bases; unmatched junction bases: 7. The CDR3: CASTQTGKETQYF. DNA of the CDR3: TGTGCCAGCACCCAGACAGGGAAGGAGACCCAGTACTTC.

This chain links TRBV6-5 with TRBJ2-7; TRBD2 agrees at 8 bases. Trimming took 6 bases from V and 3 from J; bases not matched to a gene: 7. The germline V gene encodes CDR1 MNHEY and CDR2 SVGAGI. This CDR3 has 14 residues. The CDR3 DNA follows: TGTGCCAGCAGAGCCGTAGCGGGGCTCTACGAGCAGTACTTC. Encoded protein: CASRAVAGLYEQYF.

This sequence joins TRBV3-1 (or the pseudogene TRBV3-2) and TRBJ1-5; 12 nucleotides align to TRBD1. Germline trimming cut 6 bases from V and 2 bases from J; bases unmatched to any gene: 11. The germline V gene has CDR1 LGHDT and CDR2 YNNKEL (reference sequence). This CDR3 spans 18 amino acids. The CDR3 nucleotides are TGTGCCAGCAGTCTTTCTTCCGGGACAGGGGGCGGCAATCAGCCCCAGCATTTT. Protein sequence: CASSLSSGTGGGNQPQHF.

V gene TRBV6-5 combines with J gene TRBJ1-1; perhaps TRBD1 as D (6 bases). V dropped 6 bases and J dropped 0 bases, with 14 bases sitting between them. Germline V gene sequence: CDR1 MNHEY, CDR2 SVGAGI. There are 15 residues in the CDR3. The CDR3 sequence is CASRRGGSVNTEAFF. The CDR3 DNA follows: TGTGCCAGCAGAAGGGGGGGCTCCGTGAACACTGAAGCTTTCTTT.

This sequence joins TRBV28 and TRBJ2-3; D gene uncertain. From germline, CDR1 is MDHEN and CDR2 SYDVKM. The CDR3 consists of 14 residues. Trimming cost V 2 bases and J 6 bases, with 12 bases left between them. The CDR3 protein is CASSLPDSLDTQYF. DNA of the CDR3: TGTGCCAGCAGTTTACCCGACTCACTGGATACGCAGTATTTT.

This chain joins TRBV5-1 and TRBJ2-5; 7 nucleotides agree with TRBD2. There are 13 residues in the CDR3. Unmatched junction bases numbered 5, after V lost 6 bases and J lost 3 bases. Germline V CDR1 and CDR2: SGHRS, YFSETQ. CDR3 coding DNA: TGCGCCAGCATTATCCTAGCGGAAGAGACCCAGTACTTC. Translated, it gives CASIILAEETQYF.

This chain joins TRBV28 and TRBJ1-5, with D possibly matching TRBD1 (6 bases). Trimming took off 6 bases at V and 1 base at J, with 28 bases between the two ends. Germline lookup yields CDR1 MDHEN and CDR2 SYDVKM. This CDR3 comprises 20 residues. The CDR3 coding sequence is TGTGCCAGCAGACCCCTAGGGCAGGGGACCGCTCGGGGGAGCAATCAGCCCCAGCATTTT. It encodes CASRPLGQGTARGSNQPQHF. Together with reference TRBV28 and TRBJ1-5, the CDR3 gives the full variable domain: DVKVTQSSRYLVKRTGEKVFLECVQDMDHENMFWYRQDPGLGLRLIYFSYDVKMKEKGDIPEGYSVSREKKERFSLILESASTNQTSMYLCASRPLGQGTARGSNQPQHFGDGTRLSIL.

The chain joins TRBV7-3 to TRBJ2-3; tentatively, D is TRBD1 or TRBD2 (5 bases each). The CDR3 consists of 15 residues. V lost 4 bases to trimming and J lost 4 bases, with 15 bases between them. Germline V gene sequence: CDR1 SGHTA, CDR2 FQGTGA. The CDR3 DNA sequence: TGTGCCAGCAGCTCCGGGACGTTGGGTGCAGATACGCAGTATTTT. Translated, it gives CASSSGTLGADTQYF. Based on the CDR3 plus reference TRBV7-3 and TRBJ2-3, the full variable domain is GAGVSQTPSNKVTEKGKYVELRCDPISGHTALYWYRQSLGQGPEFLIYFQGTGAADDSGLPNDRFFAVRPEGSVSTLKIQRTERGDSAVYLCASSSGTLGADTQYFGPGTRLTVL.

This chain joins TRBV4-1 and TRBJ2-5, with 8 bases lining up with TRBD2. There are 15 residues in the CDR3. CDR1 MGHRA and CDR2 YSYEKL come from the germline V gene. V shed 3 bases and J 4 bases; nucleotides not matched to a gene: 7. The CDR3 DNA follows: TGCGCCAGCAGCCATCAGGCTAGCGGGCGAGAGACCCAGTACTTC. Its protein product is CASSHQASGRETQYF.

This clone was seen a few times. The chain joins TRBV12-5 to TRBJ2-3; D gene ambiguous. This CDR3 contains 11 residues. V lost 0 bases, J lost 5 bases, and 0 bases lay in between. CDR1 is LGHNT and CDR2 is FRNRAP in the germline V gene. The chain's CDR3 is CASGLVDTQYF. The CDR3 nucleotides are TGTGCTAGTGGTTTGGTAGATACGCAGTATTTT.

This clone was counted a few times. Here the CDR3 DNA reads TGCGCCAGCAGCTTGGCAGGACAGGGGGTCGGGTACGAGCAGTACTTC. Residues: CASSLAGQGVGYEQYF. The rearrangement uses TRBV5-1 and TRBJ2-7, with 10 bases identical to TRBD1. Germline V lookup: CDR1 SGHRS, CDR2 YFSETQ. The junction had 7 bases not matched to a gene; V was cut back by 0 bases and J by 4 bases. The CDR3 consists of 16 residues.

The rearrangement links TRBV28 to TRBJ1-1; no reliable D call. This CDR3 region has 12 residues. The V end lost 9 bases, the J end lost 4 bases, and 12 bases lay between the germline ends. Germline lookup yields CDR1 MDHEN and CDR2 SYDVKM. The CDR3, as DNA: TGTGCCAGTCTCCGGGTGGCCACTGAAGCTTTCTTT. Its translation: CASLRVATEAFF.

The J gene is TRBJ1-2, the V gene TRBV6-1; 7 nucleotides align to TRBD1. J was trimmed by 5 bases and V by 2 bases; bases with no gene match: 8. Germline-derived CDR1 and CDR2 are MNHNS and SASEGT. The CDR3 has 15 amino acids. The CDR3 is CASSETPTGPYGYTF. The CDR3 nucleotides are TGTGCCAGCAGTGAAACCCCGACAGGGCCATATGGCTACACCTTC.

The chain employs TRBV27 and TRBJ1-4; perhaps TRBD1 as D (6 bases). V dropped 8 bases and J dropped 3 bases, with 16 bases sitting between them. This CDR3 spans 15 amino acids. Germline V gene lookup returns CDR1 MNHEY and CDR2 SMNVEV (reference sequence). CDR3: CASGSGETANEKLFF. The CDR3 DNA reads TGTGCCAGCGGGTCAGGGGAAACGGCTAATGAAAAACTGTTTTTT.

The CDR3 reads CASSYNEGGRDDEQFF. For the CDR3, the DNA is TGTGCCAGCAGCTACAACGAGGGCGGGAGAGACGATGAGCAGTTCTTC. The genes are TRBV9 and TRBJ2-1; 7 bases are shared with TRBD2. This CDR3 has 16 residues. Per germline, CDR1 SGDLS and CDR2 YYNGEE. The V gene end was trimmed by 4 bases and the J gene end by 8 bases; junction bases not matched to a gene: 15.

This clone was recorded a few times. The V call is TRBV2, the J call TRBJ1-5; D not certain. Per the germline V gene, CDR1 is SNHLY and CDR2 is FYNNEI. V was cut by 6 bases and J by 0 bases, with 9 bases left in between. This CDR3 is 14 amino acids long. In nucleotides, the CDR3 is TGTGCCAGCAGACAGACAAATAGCAATCAGCCCCAGCATTTT. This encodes CASRQTNSNQPQHF.

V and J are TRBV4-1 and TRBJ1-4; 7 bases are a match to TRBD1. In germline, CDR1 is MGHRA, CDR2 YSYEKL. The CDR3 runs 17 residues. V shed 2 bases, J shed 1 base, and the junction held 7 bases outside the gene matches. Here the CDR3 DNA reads TGCGCCAGCAGCCAACATAGACAGGGACGAACTAATGAAAAACTGTTTTTT. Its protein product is CASSQHRQGRTNEKLFF.

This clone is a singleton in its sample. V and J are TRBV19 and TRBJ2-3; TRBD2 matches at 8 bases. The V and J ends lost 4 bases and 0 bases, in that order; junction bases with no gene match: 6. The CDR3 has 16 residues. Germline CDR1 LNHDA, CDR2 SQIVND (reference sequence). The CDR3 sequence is CASSTRSGRSTDTQYF. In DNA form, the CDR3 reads TGTGCCAGTAGTACACGAAGCGGGAGAAGCACAGATACGCAGTATTTT. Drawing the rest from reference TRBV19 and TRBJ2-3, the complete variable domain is DGGITQSPKYLFRKEGQNVTLSCEQNLNHDAMYWYRQDPGQGLRLIYYSQIVNDFQKGDIAEGYSVSREKKESFPLTVTSAQKNPTAFYLCASSTRSGRSTDTQYFGPGTRLTVL.